This TCR beta chain was documented in a study of T cell repertoires in cytomegalovirus infection. Note on this clonotype: Its antigen is still unknown.

V was shortened by 2 bases and J by 7 bases, with 12 bases between the two germline ends. The V gene's germline CDR1 is MNHNS and CDR2 SASEGT. The CDR3 is 15 residues long. TCRdb called the reads again in MiXCR, with one record for every CDR3 protein. This table has around 500,000 distinct CDR3 sequences, about 39% appearing once. This receptor was taken from a human donor in good health (CMV status not recorded). Some clones in this sample may be carry-over from other donors' samples. The sample here was cultured PBMCs, taken from culture after CMV antigen stimulation. This sequence joins TRBV6-1 and TRBJ1-6, with D unclear. The CDR3 region is CASSETPGYNSPLHF. In DNA, the CDR3 is TGTGCCAGCAGTGAAACGCCCGGGTACAATTCACCCCTCCACTTT.